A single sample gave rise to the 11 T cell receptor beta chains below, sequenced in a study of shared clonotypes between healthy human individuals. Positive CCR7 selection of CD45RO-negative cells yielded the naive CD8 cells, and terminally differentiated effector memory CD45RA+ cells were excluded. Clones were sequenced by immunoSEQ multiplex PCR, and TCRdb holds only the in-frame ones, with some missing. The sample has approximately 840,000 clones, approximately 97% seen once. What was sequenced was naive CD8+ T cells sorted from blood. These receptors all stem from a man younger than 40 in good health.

The CDR3, as DNA: TGCGCCAGCAGCCAAGACCAGACTAGCGGGAGGGCACTCTACGAGCAGTACTTC. It yields the protein CASSQDQTSGRALYEQYF. V is TRBV4-1 and J is TRBJ2-7, with 14 nucleotides matching TRBD2. V lost 0 bases and J lost 3; bases outside the gene matches: 7. Germline CDR1 is MGHRA and CDR2 is YSYEKL. The CDR3 has 18 amino acids.

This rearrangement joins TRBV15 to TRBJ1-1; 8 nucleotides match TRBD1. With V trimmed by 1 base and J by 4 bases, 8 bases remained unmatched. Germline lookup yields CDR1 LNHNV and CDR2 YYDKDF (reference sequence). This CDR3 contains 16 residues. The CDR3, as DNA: TGTGCCACCAGCAGAGTAATAGACAGGGGAGCCACTGAAGCTTTCTTT. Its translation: CATSRVIDRGATEAFF.

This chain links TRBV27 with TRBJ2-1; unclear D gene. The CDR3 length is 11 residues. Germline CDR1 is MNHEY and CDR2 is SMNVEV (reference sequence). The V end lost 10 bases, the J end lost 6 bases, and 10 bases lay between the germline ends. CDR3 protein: CATRSSNEQFF. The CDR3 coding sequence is TGTGCCACCCGAAGCAGCAATGAGCAGTTCTTC.

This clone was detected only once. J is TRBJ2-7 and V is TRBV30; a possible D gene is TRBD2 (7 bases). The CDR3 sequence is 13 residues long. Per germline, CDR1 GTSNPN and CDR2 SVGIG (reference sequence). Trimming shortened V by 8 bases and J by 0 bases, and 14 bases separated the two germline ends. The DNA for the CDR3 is TGTGCCCTAGGGGGGGGATCCTCCTACGAGCAGTACTTC. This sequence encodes CALGGGSSYEQYF.

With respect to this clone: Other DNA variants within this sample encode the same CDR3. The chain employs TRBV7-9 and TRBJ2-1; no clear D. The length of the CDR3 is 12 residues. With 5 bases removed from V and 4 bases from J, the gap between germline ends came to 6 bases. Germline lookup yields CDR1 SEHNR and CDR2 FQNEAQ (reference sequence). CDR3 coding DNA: TGTGCCAGCAGCCCTAATTACAATGAGCAGTTCTTC. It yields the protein CASSPNYNEQFF.

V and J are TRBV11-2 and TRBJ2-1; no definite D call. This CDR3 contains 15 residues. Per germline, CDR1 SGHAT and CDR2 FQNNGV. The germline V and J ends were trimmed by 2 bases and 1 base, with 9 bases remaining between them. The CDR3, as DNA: TGTGCCAGCAGCTTAATAGGGTCTTCCTACAATGAGCAGTTCTTC. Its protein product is CASSLIGSSYNEQFF.

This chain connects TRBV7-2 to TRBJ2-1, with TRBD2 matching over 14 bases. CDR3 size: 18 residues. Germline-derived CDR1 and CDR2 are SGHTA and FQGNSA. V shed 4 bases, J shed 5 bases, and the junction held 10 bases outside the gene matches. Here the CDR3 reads CASSYRLAGGILDNEQFF. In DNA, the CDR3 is TGTGCCAGCAGCTACCGACTAGCGGGAGGGATCTTGGACAATGAGCAGTTCTTC.

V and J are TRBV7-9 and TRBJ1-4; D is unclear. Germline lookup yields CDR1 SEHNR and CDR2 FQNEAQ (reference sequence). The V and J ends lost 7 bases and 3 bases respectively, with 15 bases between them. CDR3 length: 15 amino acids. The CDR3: CASTTPQRPNEKLFF. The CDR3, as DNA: TGTGCCAGCACAACCCCCCAGCGCCCTAATGAAAAACTGTTTTTT.

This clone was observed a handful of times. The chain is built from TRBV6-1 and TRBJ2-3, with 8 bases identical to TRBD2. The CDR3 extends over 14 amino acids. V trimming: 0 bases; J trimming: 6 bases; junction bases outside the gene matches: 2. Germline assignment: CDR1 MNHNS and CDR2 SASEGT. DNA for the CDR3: TGTGCCAGCAGTGAAGCACTAGCGGTCGATACGCAGTATTTT. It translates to CASSEALAVDTQYF.

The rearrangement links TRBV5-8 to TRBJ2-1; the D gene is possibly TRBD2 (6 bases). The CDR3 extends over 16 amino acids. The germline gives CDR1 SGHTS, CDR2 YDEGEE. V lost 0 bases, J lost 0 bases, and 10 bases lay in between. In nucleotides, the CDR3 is TGTGCCAGCAGCTTGGCGCCGGGGGACTCCTACAATGAGCAGTTCTTC. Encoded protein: CASSLAPGDSYNEQFF.

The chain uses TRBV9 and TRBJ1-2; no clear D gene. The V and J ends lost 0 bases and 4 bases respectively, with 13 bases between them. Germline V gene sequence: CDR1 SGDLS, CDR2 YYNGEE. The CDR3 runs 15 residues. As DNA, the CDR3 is TGTGCCAGCAGCGTAGGAGGCGGAATCAGCTATGGCTACACCTTC. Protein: CASSVGGGISYGYTF. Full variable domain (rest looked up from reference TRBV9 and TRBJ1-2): DSGVTQTPKHLITATGQRVTLRCSPRSGDLSVYWYQQSLDQGLQFLIQYYNGEERAKGNILERFSAQQFPDLHSELNLSSLELGDSALYFCASSVGGGISYGYTFGSGTRLTVV.